Listed below are T cell receptor beta chains from one sample, sequenced in a study of blood T cell repertoires in COVID-19. Produced via immunoSEQ multiplex PCR; TCRdb's table is partial and in-frame only. The data contain around 360,000 clones, around 87% of them singletons. Sequenced sample: peripheral blood. These receptors were taken from a woman aged 25 to 39 with COVID-19, enrolled during active disease. Both conserved end residues are part of each CDR3. Fields, in order: V gene, J gene, D gene, clone size, CDR3 protein, CDR3 DNA. D genes are given only for firm matches. Rows give clone size only sometimes, using once, few, many, or a class for an expanded clone.

TRBV6-5,TRBJ2-3,TRBD2,-,CASRRPGGRADTQYF,TGTGCCAGCAGGAGGCCCGGCGGGAGGGCGGATACGCAGTATTTT
TRBV5-1,TRBJ2-1,-,-,CASSLSGWESNEQFF,TGCGCCAGCAGCTTGAGCGGGTGGGAGTCTAATGAGCAGTTCTTC
TRBV28,TRBJ2-7,TRBD2,-,CASSPAGASSYEQYF,TGTGCCAGCAGTCCAGCGGGGGCCTCCTCCTACGAGCAGTACTTC
TRBV29-1,TRBJ2-1,TRBD2,-,CSVVPMSSGRALGEQFF,TGCAGCGTTGTCCCGATGTCGAGCGGGAGGGCCTTGGGGGAGCAGTTCTTC
TRBV18,TRBJ2-4,-,-,CASSPTPGAALAKNIQYF,TGTGCCAGCTCACCTACCCCAGGGGCCGCATTAGCCAAAAACATTCAGTACTTC
TRBV2,TRBJ2-3,-,-,CASSPLSASTDTQYF,TGTGCCAGCAGTCCACTAAGCGCTTCCACAGATACGCAGTATTTT
TRBV19,TRBJ2-1,-,-,CASRPGATYNEQFF,TGTGCCAGTAGGCCAGGGGCTACCTACAATGAGCAGTTCTTC
TRBV19,TRBJ2-3,-,-,CASSESTDTQYF,TGTGCCAGTAGCGAGAGCACAGATACGCAGTATTTT
TRBV11-3,TRBJ2-2,TRBD2,-,CASSGGGGTGELFF,TGTGCCAGCAGTGGCGGGGGAGGGACCGGGGAGCTGTTTTTT
TRBV4-1,TRBJ1-5,-,-,CASSPRGVGQPQHF,TGCGCCAGCAGTCCAAGGGGTGTAGGTCAGCCCCAGCATTTT
TRBV9,TRBJ2-1,TRBD2,-,CASSEGLAGEGEQFF,TGTGCCAGCAGCGAGGGACTAGCGGGAGAAGGTGAGCAGTTCTTC
TRBV2,TRBJ2-3,TRBD2,-,CASSPSGLTDTQYF,TGTGCCAGCAGTCCTAGCGGGCTCACAGATACGCAGTATTTT
TRBV14,TRBJ2-3,-,-,CASSQAGVGTDTQYF,TGTGCCAGCAGCCAAGCGGGAGTGGGCACAGATACGCAGTATTTT
TRBV19,TRBJ2-3,TRBD2,-,CASRGLAESTQYF,TGTGCCAGTAGGGGACTAGCGGAGTCCACGCAGTATTTT
TRBV10-3,TRBJ2-1,TRBD2,-,CAISQGGRANNEQFF,TGTGCCATCAGCCAAGGCGGGAGGGCCAACAATGAGCAGTTCTTC
TRBV7-8,TRBJ1-1,-,-,CASSLARGGNTEAFF,TGTGCCAGCAGCTTAGCAAGGGGGGGGAACACTGAAGCTTTCTTT
TRBV28,TRBJ2-6,-,-,CASSQSGANVLTF,TGTGCCAGCAGTCAGTCTGGGGCCAACGTCCTGACTTTC
TRBV27,TRBJ2-2,TRBD2,-,CASLAGGDAGELFF,TGTGCCAGCCTGGCGGGAGGGGATGCCGGGGAGCTGTTTTTT
TRBV3-1/TRBV3-2,TRBJ2-1,-,-,CASSQVQDYRFF,TGTGCCAGCAGCCAGGTCCAGGATTATAGGTTCTTC
TRBV19,TRBJ1-5,TRBD1,-,CASSIEGQGAGPPQHF,TGTGCCAGTAGTATCGAAGGACAGGGGGCCGGCCCGCCCCAGCATTTT
TRBV7-9,TRBJ2-7,TRBD1,once,CASSVDRVYEQYF,TGTGCCAGCAGCGTGGACAGGGTATACGAGCAGTACTTC
TRBV23-1,TRBJ2-3,TRBD2,-,CASSQGTSGGSTDTQYF,TGCGCCAGCAGTCAGGGGACTAGCGGGGGAAGCACAGATACGCAGTATTTT
TRBV18,TRBJ1-1,-,-,CASSPSSEGEAFF,TGTGCCAGCTCACCGAGCTCCGAGGGTGAAGCTTTCTTT
TRBV11-2,TRBJ2-7,TRBD2,once,CASSFRLAGGYEQYF,TGTGCCAGCAGCTTCCGGCTAGCGGGAGGCTACGAGCAGTACTTC
TRBV28,TRBJ2-7,TRBD1,-,CASSQNPGTGGFTYEQYF,TGTGCCAGCAGCCAAAACCCGGGGACAGGGGGCTTTACCTACGAGCAGTACTTC